This T cell receptor (beta chain) was sequenced during a study of blood T cell repertoires in COVID-19. Study-level background: Italy, Spain and the United States were the sources of the convalescent and acute COVID-19 samples.

Seattle cases were enrolled at active infection and followed longitudinally. Only in-frame clones appear in the TCRdb table, and some are missing; sequencing was by immunoSEQ multiplex PCR. The sample lists 25,000 to 35,000 clones, approximately 88% occurring once. Trimming pared 3 bases from V and 6 bases from J, leaving 9 bases between. Germline CDR1 is MNHNS and CDR2 is SASEGT. This CDR3 comprises 13 residues. The sequence derives from a man in his 60s with COVID-19, enrolled during active disease. This rearrangement joins TRBV6-1 to TRBJ1-5; D gene ambiguous. Sequencing was done on a sample of peripheral blood. The CDR3 bases are TGTGCCAGCAGTGAGGAAGGGAGTCAGCCCCAGCATTTT. Its protein product is CASSEEGSQPQHF.